The T cell receptor (beta chain) under discussion was sequenced for a study of tumor-infiltrating lymphocytes in primary liver carcinoma. Unsorted bulk tissue of about 19-33 mg yielded co-extracted RNA and DNA. Chronic HBV infection was present in the patients, who were treatment-naive. Synthesis of TCR beta cDNA was carried out from around 540 ng total RNA with a constant-region primer. Each TCR beta library was derived from three nested multiplex PCR rounds that employed slightly modified ARM-PCR. A C-beta reverse primer and TRBV1-TRBV30 forward primers served in each of the first two PCR rounds, at 9 to 11 cycles apiece. MiXCR was run by TCRdb on the multiplex PCR reads, yielding one entry per CDR3 protein. The sample holds 90,000 to 150,000 distinct CDR3 sequences, around 70% seen once. The CDR3 is 16 amino acids. V was shortened by 7 bases and J by 4 bases, with 20 bases between the two germline ends.

This clonotype occurred once. No antigen is known for it. The study's findings and limits: Tumors and blood were compared for top-250-clone fraction, and tumors had the significantly higher value (p = 0.039). Less overlap was seen in tumor-adjacent and tumor-blood pairs than in tumor region pairs.

Sequences were obtained from tumor-adjacent normal liver tissue. This receptor was taken from a woman aged 55-70 years with primary liver carcinoma and hepatitis B virus infection. J is TRBJ2-1 and V is TRBV12-3 or TRBV12-4; the D gene is possibly TRBD2 (5 bases). The CDR3 nucleotides read TGTGCCAGCACGAGGTCTGTGACTAACGGATACAATGAGCAGTTCTTC. It codes for CASTRSVTNGYNEQFF.